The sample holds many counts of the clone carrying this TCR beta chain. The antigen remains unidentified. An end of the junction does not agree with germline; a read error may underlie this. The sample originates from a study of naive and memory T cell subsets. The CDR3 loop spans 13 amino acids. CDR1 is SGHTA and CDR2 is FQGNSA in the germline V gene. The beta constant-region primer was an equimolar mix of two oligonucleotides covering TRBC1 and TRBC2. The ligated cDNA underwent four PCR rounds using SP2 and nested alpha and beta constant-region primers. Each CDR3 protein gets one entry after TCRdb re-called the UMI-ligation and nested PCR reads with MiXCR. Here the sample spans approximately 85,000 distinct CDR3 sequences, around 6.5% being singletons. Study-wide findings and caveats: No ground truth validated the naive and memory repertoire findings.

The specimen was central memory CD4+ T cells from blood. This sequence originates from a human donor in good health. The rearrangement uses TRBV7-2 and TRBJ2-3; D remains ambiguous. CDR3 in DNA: TGTGCCAGCAGTTCCGGCCCCGGGCCCCCTGGACATTTT. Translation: CASSSGPGPPGHF.